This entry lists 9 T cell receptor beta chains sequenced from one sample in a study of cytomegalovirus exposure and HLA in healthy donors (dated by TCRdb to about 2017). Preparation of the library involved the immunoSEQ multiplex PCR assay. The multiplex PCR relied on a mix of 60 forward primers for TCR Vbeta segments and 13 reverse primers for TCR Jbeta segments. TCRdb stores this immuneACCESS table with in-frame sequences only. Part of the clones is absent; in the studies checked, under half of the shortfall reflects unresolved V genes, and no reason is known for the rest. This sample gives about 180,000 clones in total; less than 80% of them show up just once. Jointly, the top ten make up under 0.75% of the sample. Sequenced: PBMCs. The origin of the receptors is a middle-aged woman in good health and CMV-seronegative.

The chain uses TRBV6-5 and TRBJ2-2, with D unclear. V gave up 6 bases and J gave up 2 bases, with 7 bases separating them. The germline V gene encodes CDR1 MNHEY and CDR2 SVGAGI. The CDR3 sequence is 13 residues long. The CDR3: CASSMTNTGELFF. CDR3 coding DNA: TGTGCCAGCAGCATGACTAACACCGGGGAGCTGTTTTTT.

Here the CDR3 DNA reads TGTGCCATCAGGGCAGGGACTAGCGGACTCTACGAGCAGTACTTC. Translated, it gives CAIRAGTSGLYEQYF. The J gene is TRBJ2-7, the V gene TRBV10-3; 11 bases are shared with TRBD2. The CDR3 consists of 15 residues. The J segment lost 3 bases and the V segment lost 6 bases, leaving 7 bases of the junction unmatched. CDR1 ENHRY and CDR2 SYGVKD come from the germline V gene.

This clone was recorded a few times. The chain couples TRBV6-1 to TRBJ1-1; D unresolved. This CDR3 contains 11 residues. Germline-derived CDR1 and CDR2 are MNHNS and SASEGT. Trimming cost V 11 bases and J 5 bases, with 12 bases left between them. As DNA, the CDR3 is TGTGCCGGCAAGGGCGGGACTGAAGCTTTCTTT. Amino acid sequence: CAGKGGTEAFF.

CDR3 in amino acids: CASSSWTGGNEQFF. Written as DNA, the CDR3 is TGCGCCAGCAGCTCCTGGACAGGGGGGAATGAGCAGTTCTTC. The chain has TRBV5-1 and TRBJ2-1, with 10 bases that match TRBD1. This CDR3 has 14 residues. V dropped 3 bases and J dropped 7; count of bases not matched to a gene: 4. CDR1 and CDR2 (germline): SGHRS, YFSETQ.

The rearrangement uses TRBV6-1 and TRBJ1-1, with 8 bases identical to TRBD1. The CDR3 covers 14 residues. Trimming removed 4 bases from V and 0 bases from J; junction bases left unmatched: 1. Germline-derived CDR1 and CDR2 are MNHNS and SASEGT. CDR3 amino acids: CASSVDRVNTEAFF. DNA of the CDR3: TGTGCCAGCAGTGTGGACAGGGTGAACACTGAAGCTTTCTTT.

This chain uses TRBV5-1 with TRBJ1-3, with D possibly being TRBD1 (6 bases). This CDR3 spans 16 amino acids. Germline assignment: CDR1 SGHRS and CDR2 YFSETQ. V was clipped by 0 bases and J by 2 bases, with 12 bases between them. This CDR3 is CASSLEGGITGNTIYF. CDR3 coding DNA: TGCGCCAGCAGCTTGGAAGGGGGAATCACTGGAAACACCATATATTTT.

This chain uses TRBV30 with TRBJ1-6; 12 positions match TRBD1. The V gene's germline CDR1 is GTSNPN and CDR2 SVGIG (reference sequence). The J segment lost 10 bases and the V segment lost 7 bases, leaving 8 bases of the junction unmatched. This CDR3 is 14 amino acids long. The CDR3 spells CAYPGQGAGSPLHF. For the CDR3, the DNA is TGTGCCTACCCGGGACAGGGGGCCGGGTCACCCCTCCACTTT.

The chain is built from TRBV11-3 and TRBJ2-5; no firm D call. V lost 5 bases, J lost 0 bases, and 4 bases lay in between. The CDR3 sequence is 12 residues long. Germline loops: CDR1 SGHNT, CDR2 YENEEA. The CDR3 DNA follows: TGTGCCAGCAGCCCTTACCAAGAGACCCAGTACTTC. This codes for CASSPYQETQYF.

The CDR3 here is CASSISSGGAADTQYF. The CDR3 DNA reads TGCGCCAGCAGCATTTCTAGCGGGGGGGCCGCAGATACGCAGTATTTT. The chain links TRBV5-1 to TRBJ2-3, with TRBD2 matching 12 bases. The ends lost 4 bases at V and 4 bases at J; junction bases unmatched: 7. Germline V gives CDR1 SGHRS, CDR2 YFSETQ. CDR3 length: 16 residues.